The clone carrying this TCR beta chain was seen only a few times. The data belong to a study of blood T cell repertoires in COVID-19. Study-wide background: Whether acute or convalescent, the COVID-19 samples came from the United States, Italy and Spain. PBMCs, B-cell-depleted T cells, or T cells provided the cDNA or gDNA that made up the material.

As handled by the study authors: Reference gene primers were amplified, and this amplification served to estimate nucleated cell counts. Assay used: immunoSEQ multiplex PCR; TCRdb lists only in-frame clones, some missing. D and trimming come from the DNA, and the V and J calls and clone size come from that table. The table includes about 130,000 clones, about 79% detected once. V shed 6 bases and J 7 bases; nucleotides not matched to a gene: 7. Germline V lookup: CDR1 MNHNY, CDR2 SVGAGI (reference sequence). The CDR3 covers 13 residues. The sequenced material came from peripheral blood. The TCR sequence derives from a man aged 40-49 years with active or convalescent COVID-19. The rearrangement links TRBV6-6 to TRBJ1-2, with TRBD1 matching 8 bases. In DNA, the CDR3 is TGTGCCAGCAGCGGATGGACAGGGAGTGGCTACACCTTC. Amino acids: CASSGWTGSGYTF.